Detailed here is one T cell receptor (beta chain). Antigen unknown. This sample is drawn from a study of T cells after yellow fever vaccination. Study-wide background: Where fractions had low cell numbers, libraries were prepared from them with the SMART-Seq v4 Ultra Low Input RNA kit.

The CDR3 consists of 11 residues. The germline CDR1 and CDR2 sequences are MNHEY and SVGAGI. V was shortened by 10 bases and J by 4 bases, with 10 bases between the two germline ends. One entry per CDR3 protein results from TCRdb running MiXCR on the 5' RACE reads. The sample has under 400,000 distinct CDR3 sequences; under 15% are singletons. Study results and caveats: Weaker in magnitude, the secondary response showed a faster peak on day 5 versus 15. CD4 and CD8 compartments shared a small share of clonotypes. Subsequent booster samples again held most clones from primary vaccination (roughly 95% CD4, about 86% CD8).

The chain has TRBV6-5 and TRBJ1-2; tentatively, D is TRBD1 (6 bases). The origin of this receptor is a man between 18 and 35 years old who received the YFV17D yellow fever vaccine. The sequencing here drew on CD4+ T cells sorted from PBMCs, taken 15 days after the yellow fever booster vaccination. The CDR3 DNA sequence: TGTGCCATCTCAGGGGCCTATGGCTACACCTTC. It specifies CAISGAYGYTF.